A selection of T cell receptor beta chains follows, all from one sample in a study of T cell changes during pregnancy in multiple sclerosis. This table comes from immunoSEQ multiplex PCR, and its TCRdb copy is limited to in-frame clones, with some not included. The data hold about 65,000 clones, with around 92% observed a single time. The sample here was CD8+ T cells from peripheral blood mononuclear cells, taken in the third trimester of pregnancy. These receptors were obtained from a female donor in good health, enrolled as a control in a pregnancy study. Each CDR3 is given with its conserved first and last residue. The D gene is left open where the match is weak. Not every row has a clone size; where given, it reads once, few, many or a size class.

j_call | d_call | clone_size | v_call | cdr3_nt | cdr3_aa
TRBJ2-1 | TRBD2 | NA | TRBV27 | TGTGCCAGCAGTTTCGTCAGCGGGGGGCCCAATGAGCAGTTCTTC | CASSFVSGGPNEQFF
TRBJ1-6 | NA | NA | TRBV19 | TGTGCCAGTAGCCGACCAGGAGGGGAGATGGATTCACCCCTCCACTTT | CASSRPGGEMDSPLHF
TRBJ2-1 | NA | NA | TRBV2 | TGTGCCAGCAGGGCAGGCTACAATGAGCAGTTCTTC | CASRAGYNEQFF
TRBJ2-7 | TRBD1 | NA | TRBV27 | TGTGCCACCTGGGACAGTGTCTACGAGCAGTACTTC | CATWDSVYEQYF
TRBJ1-1 | TRBD1 | few | TRBV19 | TGTGCCAGTATCCCGAGAACAGGGGGCACTGAAGCTTTCTTT | CASIPRTGGTEAFF
TRBJ1-1 | NA | NA | TRBV29-1 | TGCAGCGTTGATCCAGGCGTGAACACTGAAGCTTTCTTT | CSVDPGVNTEAFF
TRBJ2-1 | NA | NA | TRBV21-1 | TGTGCCAGCAGCAACAGGAAAATAGACAGGGGATACGCGGATGAGCAGTTCTTC | CASSNRKIDRGYADEQFF
TRBJ2-1 | NA | NA | TRBV6-5 | TGTGCCAGCAGTTTGACGGGGAGCTCCTACAATGAGCAGTTCTTC | CASSLTGSSYNEQFF
TRBJ2-1 | NA | NA | TRBV7-9 | TGTGCCAGCAGGCTACAGGGGGGGATTTCGGAGCAGTTCTTC | CASRLQGGISEQFF
TRBJ2-5 | NA | few | TRBV7-9 | TGTGCCAGCAGCGTTAGTAGCGGACAAGAGACCCAGTACTTC | CASSVSSGQETQYF
TRBJ2-2 | NA | NA | TRBV5-1 | TGCGCCAGCAGCTTGACAGGCCCAGTCTCCGGGGAGCTGTTTTTT | CASSLTGPVSGELFF
TRBJ2-1 | TRBD2 | NA | TRBV7-6 | TGTGCCAGCAGCCCCCGGCTGAGCGGGGGGGAGCAGTTCTTC | CASSPRLSGGEQFF
TRBJ1-1 | NA | NA | TRBV4-1 | TGCGCCAGCAGCCAAGATTTTGGCAGGTTAAACACTGAAGCTTTCTTT | CASSQDFGRLNTEAFF
TRBJ2-1 | TRBD2 | NA | TRBV4-1 | TGCGCCAGCAGTCTTATCCCGGGACTAGCTATATACAATGAGCAGTTCTTC | CASSLIPGLAIYNEQFF
TRBJ1-6 | NA | NA | TRBV27 | TGTGCCAGCAGTTTACAGGCAGGGGATAATTCACCCCTCCACTTT | CASSLQAGDNSPLHF
TRBJ1-2 | NA | NA | TRBV27 | TGTGCCAGCAGTATGGGGGGTCAAGGCTACACCTTC | CASSMGGQGYTF
TRBJ1-1 | NA | once | TRBV6-1 | TGTGCCAACCAGGGAGGAGGGAACACTGAAGCTTTCTTT | CANQGGGNTEAFF
TRBJ2-7 | NA | once | TRBV30 | TGTGCCTGGAGTGTAGAACAGGATGGCTACGAGCAGTACTTC | CAWSVEQDGYEQYF
TRBJ2-3 | TRBD2 | once | TRBV5-6 | TGTGCCAGCAGCCGACTAGCGAGCACAGATACGCAGTATTTT | CASSRLASTDTQYF
TRBJ1-1 | NA | NA | TRBV4-3 | TGCGCCAGCAGCCTACAGGGAGAGAACACTGAAGCTTTCTTT | CASSLQGENTEAFF
TRBJ2-3 | NA | NA | TRBV7-9 | TGTGCCAGCAGCTTCGGACAGAAAGATACGCAGTATTTT | CASSFGQKDTQYF
TRBJ2-7 | NA | NA | TRBV14 | TGTGCCAGCAGCCAAGCGACAGGGAGGTCCTACGAGCAGTACTTC | CASSQATGRSYEQYF
TRBJ2-7 | TRBD1 | NA | TRBV9 | TGTGCCAGCAGCAAGGGGGGCAGGGGGCCGGACGAGCAGTACTTC | CASSKGGRGPDEQYF
TRBJ2-3 | TRBD1 | NA | TRBV27 | TGTGCCAGCAGACAGGGGAATACGCAGTATTTT | CASRQGNTQYF
TRBJ1-4 | NA | once | TRBV15 | TGTGCCACCAGCAGAGGCCAGGGGTCTACCAATTCGAGGGAAAAACTGTTTTTT | CATSRGQGSTNSREKLFF
TRBJ2-7 | NA | NA | TRBV30 | TGTGCCTGGAGGGTGGTTGAGAGGGAGTACGAGCAGTACTTC | CAWRVVEREYEQYF
TRBJ1-1 | TRBD1 | NA | TRBV4-3 | TGCGCCAGCAGCCAAGTCTATGGGGACAGGGGGAGCACTGAAGCTTTCTTT | CASSQVYGDRGSTEAFF
TRBJ1-3 | TRBD1 | NA | TRBV7-6 | TGTGCCAGCAGCTTAGCGGGACAGGGAGAAAACACCATATATTTT | CASSLAGQGENTIYF
TRBJ2-7 | TRBD1 | NA | TRBV30 | TGTGCCTGGACGGTAACGGGGACAGAATACGAGCAGTACTTC | CAWTVTGTEYEQYF
TRBJ1-2 | TRBD1 | NA | TRBV27 | TGTGCCAGCAGTTTTGAACCGGGACAGGGAAACTATGGCTACACCTTC | CASSFEPGQGNYGYTF
TRBJ1-5 | NA | NA | TRBV27 | TGTGCCAGCAGTTTGGGCAGGGCACAGCCCCAGCATTTT | CASSLGRAQPQHF
TRBJ1-4 | NA | NA | TRBV4-2 | TGTGCCAGCAGCCAAGCCCTACTAGTAGGTGGTAATGAAAAACTGTTTTTT | CASSQALLVGGNEKLFF
TRBJ2-5 | NA | NA | TRBV7-8 | TGTGCCAGCAGCGAAACAGGGACCTACCAAGAGACCCAGTACTTC | CASSETGTYQETQYF
TRBJ2-2 | NA | NA | TRBV4-1 | TGCGCCAGCAGCCCAGGGTCAGGACCTGCCACCGGGGAGCTGTTTTTT | CASSPGSGPATGELFF
TRBJ1-5 | NA | NA | TRBV7-8 | TGTGCCAGCAGCGACAGAGGCAATCAGCCCCAGCATTTT | CASSDRGNQPQHF
TRBJ1-2 | TRBD1 | NA | TRBV9 | TGTGCCAGCAGCGGGGGACAGAACTATGGCTACACCTTC | CASSGGQNYGYTF
TRBJ2-1 | TRBD2 | NA | TRBV4-2 | TGTGCCAGCAGCCTTGGGACTAGCGGGGGGGCTTACAATGAGCAGTTCTTC | CASSLGTSGGAYNEQFF
TRBJ2-5 | NA | once | TRBV6-5 | TGTGCCAGCAGTTACAGGGGGGGCGGGGAGACCCAGTACTTC | CASSYRGGGETQYF
TRBJ1-2 | TRBD1 | NA | TRBV10-3 | TGTGCCATCACCGGACAGGGGCCTAACTATGGCTACACCTTC | CAITGQGPNYGYTF
TRBJ2-7 | TRBD2 | once | TRBV15 | TGTGCCACCAGCAGATCCGGGAGGGCCTACGAGCAGTACTTC | CATSRSGRAYEQYF
TRBJ1-1 | TRBD1 | NA | TRBV6-1 | TGTGCCAGCAGTGAAGTGGTTGGGACAGGGCACCCTGAAGCTTTCTTT | CASSEVVGTGHPEAFF
TRBJ2-7 | TRBD1 | NA | TRBV9 | TGTGCCAGCAGCGTAGAGGGGACAGAGCTATACGAGCAGTACTTC | CASSVEGTELYEQYF
TRBJ1-2 | TRBD1 | NA | TRBV14 | TGTGCCAGCAGCCTAAGAGCGACAGGGGGAGATGGCTACACCTTC | CASSLRATGGDGYTF
TRBJ1-5 | NA | NA | TRBV7-9 | TGTGCCAGCAGCTTAGGGTCCATTCTGGCAGGGGACAATCAGCCCCAGCATTTT | CASSLGSILAGDNQPQHF
TRBJ1-3 | NA | NA | TRBV9 | TGTGCCAGCAGCCACACAGGAAACACCATATATTTT | CASSHTGNTIYF
TRBJ2-3 | TRBD2 | few | TRBV4-2 | TGTGCCAGCAGCCAAGAGGGCGGGGGGTTCACAGATACGCAGTATTTT | CASSQEGGGFTDTQYF
TRBJ1-5 | NA | NA | TRBV30 | TGTGCCTGGAGTGAGCAGGGGAGTCAGCCCCAGCATTTT | CAWSEQGSQPQHF
TRBJ1-1 | TRBD1 | NA | TRBV7-9 | TGTGCCAGCAGTGGACAGGGGAACACTGAAGCTTTCTTT | CASSGQGNTEAFF
TRBJ2-1 | TRBD1 | NA | TRBV29-1 | TGCAGCGTTGTTCAGGGGGACTACAATGAGCAGTTCTTC | CSVVQGDYNEQFF
TRBJ1-2 | TRBD1 | NA | TRBV6-5 | TGTGCCAGCAGGCAGGGGGCGATTAATGGCTACACCTTC | CASRQGAINGYTF
TRBJ1-1 | NA | NA | TRBV5-1 | TGCGCCAGCAGCTTGGCCGGGAGTAAGACTATGGAAGCTTTCTTT | CASSLAGSKTMEAFF